This T cell receptor beta chain derives from a study of T cells in Graves' hyperthyroidism and ophthalmopathy. The overall study: Once the initial diagnosis was made, peripheral blood was obtained before any treatment.

Stable hyperthyroidism: no ophthalmopathy progression over 18 months of follow-up. Recently diagnosed hyperthyroidism of less than 2 months' duration affected patients aged 18 to 65. Looked up from germline, CDR1 is SGHVS and CDR2 is FNYEAQ. The V end lost 5 bases, the J end lost 7 bases, and 24 bases lay between the germline ends. This CDR3 has 17 amino acids. TCR beta CDR3 regions were amplified from RNA transcripts. With the HTBI primer set, the TCR CDR3 went through a first round of RT-PCR. TCRdb independently ran MiXCR on the multiplex PCR reads; one entry per CDR3 protein. Of approximately 590,000 distinct CDR3 sequences in the sample, more than 15% were seen once.

This chain links TRBV7-6 with TRBJ2-1; D is possibly TRBD2 (6 bases). The source is a woman aged 25 to 39 with Graves' hyperthyroidism. The sequenced material came from blood. The CDR3 DNA reads TGTGCCAGCAGCCCTACCCAACTCGGGAGAGCGTTAAATGAGCAGTTCTTC. Translation gives CASSPTQLGRALNEQFF.